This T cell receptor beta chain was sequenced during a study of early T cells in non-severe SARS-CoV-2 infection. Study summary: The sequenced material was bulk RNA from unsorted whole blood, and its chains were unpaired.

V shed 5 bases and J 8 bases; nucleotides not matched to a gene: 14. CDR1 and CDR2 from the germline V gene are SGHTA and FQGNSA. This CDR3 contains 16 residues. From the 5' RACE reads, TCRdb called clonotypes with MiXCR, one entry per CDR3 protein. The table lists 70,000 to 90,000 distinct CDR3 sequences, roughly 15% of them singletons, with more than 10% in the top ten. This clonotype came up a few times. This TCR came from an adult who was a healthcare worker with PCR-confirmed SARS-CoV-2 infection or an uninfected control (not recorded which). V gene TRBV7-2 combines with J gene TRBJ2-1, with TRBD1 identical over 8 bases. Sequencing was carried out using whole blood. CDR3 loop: CASSPISRTGTHEQFF. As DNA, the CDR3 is TGTGCCAGCAGCCCCATCTCCCGGACAGGGACCCATGAGCAGTTCTTC.